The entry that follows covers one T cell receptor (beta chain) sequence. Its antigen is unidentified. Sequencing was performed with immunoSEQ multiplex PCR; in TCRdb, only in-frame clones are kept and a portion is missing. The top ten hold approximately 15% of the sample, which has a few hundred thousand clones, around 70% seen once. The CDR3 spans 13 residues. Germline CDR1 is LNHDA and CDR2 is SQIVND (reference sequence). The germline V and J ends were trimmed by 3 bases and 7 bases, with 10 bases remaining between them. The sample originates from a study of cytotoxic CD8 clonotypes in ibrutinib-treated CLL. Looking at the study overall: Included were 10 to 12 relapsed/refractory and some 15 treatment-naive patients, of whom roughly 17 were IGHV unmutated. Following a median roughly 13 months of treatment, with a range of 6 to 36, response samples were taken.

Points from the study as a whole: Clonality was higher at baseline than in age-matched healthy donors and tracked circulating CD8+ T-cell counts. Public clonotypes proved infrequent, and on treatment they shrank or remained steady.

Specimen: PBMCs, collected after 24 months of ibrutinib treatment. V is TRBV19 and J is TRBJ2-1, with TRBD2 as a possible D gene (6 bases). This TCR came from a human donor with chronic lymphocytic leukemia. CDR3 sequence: CASSISGTNEQFF. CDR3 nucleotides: TGTGCCAGTAGTATCTCCGGGACTAATGAGCAGTTCTTC.